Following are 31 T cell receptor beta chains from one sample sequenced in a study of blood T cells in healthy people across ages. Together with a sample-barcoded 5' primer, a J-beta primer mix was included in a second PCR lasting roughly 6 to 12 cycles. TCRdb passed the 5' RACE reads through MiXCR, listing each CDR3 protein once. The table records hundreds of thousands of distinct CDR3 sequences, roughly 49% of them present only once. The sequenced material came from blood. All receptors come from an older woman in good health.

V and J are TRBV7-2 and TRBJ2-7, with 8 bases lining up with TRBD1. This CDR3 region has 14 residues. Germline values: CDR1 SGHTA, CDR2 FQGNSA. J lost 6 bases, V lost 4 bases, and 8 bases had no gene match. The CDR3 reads CASSSAGQGSEQYF. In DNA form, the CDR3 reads TGTGCCAGCAGCTCCGCTGGACAGGGAAGCGAGCAGTACTTC.

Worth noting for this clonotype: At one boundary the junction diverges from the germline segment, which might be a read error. DNA for the CDR3: TGCGCCAGCAGCCCCGGACAGTCCTACACAGATACGCAGTATTTT. This translates into CASSPGQSYTDTQYF. V usage is TRBV7-7 and J usage is TRBJ2-3, with D maybe TRBD1 (6 bases). CDR3 length equals 15 residues. Germline-derived CDR1 and CDR2 are SSHAT and FNYEAQ (reference sequence).

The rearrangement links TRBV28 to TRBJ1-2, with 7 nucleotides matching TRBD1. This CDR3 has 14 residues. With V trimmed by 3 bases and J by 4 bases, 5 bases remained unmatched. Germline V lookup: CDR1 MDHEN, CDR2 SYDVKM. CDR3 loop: CASSLVGDSYGYTF. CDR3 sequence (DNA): TGTGCCAGCAGTTTGGTAGGGGACAGCTATGGCTACACCTTC.

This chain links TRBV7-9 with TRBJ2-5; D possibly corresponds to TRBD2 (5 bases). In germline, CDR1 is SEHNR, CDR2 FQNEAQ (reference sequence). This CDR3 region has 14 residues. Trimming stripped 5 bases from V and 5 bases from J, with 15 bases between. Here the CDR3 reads CASSPGISGETQYF. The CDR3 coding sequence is TGTGCCAGCAGCCCCGGTATATCGGGGGAGACCCAGTACTTC. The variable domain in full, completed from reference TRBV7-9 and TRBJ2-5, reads DTGVSQNPRHKITKRGQNVTFRCDPISEHNRLYWYRQTLGQGPEFLTYFQNEAQLEKSRLLSDRFSAERPKGSFSTLEIQRTEQGDSAMYLCASSPGISGETQYFGPGTRLLVL.

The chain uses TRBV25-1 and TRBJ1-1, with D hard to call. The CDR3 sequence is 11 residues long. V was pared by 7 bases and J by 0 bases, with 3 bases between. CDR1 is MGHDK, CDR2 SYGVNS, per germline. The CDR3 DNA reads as TGTGCCAGCACGGTGAACACTGAAGCTTTCTTT. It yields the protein CASTVNTEAFF.

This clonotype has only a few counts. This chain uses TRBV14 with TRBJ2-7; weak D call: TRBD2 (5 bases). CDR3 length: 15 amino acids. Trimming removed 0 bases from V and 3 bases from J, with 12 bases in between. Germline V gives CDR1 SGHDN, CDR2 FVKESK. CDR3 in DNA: TGTGCCAGCAGCCAAGATCGCCGGGGAAACTACGAGCAGTACTTC. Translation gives CASSQDRRGNYEQYF.

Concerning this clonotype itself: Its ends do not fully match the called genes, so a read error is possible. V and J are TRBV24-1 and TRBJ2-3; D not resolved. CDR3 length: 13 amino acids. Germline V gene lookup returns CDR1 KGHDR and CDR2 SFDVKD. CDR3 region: CATSAQSTDTQYF. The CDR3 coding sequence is TGTGCCACCAGTGCACAGAGCACGGATACGCAGTATTTT.

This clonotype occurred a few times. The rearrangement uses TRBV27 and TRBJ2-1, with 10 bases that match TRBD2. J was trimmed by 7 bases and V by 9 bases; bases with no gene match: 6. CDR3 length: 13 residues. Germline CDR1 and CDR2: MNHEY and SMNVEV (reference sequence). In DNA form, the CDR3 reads TGTGCCAGTTCTAGCGGGAGAGCTAATGAGCAGTTCTTC. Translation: CASSSGRANEQFF.

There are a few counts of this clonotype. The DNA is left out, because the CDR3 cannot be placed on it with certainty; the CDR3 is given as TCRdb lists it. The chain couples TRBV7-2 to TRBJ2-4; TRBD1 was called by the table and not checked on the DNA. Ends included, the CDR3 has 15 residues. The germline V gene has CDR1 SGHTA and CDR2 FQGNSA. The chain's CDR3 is CASSFAAGTPERAYF.

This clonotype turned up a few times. CDR3 sequence: CASRLGQTYEQYF. DNA for the CDR3: TGTGCCAGCAGACTGGGACAGACCTACGAGCAGTACTTC. The V call is TRBV27, the J call TRBJ2-7; TRBD1 aligns across 7 bases. This CDR3 region has 13 residues. Germline-derived CDR1 and CDR2 are MNHEY and SMNVEV (reference sequence). Trimming removed 6 bases from V and 2 bases from J; junction bases left unmatched: 4.

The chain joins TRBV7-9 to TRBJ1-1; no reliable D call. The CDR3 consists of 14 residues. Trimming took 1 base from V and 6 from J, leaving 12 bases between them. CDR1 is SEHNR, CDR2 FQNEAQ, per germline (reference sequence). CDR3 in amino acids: CASSLGLSGAEAFF. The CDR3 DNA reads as TGTGCCAGCAGCTTAGGCCTATCTGGGGCTGAAGCTTTCTTT.

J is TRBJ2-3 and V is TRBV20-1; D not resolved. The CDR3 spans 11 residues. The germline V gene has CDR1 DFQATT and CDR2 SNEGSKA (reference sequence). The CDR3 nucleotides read TGCACCGCTGTCATTACAGATACGCAGTATTTT. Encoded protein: CTAVITDTQYF.

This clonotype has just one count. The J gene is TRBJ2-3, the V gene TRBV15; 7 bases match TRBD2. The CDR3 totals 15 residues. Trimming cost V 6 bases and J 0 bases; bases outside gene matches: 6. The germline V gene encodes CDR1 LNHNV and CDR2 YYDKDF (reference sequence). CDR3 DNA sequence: TGTGCCACCAGTCTAACTAGCGCTAGCACAGATACGCAGTATTTT. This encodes CATSLTSASTDTQYF. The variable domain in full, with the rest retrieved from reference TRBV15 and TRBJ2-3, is DAMVIQNPRYQVTQFGKPVTLSCSQTLNHNVMYWYQQKSSQAPKLLFHYYDKDFNNEADTPDNFQSRRPNTSFCFLDIRSPGLGDTAMYLCATSLTSASTDTQYFGPGTRLTVL.

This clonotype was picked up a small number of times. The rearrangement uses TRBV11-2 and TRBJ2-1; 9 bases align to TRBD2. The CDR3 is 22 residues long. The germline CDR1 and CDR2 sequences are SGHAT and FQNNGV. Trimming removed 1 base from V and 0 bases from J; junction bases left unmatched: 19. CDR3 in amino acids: CASSLGPRRASGARISYNEQFF. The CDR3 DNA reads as TGTGCCAGCAGCTTAGGCCCTCGTAGGGCTAGCGGGGCCCGGATCTCCTACAATGAGCAGTTCTTC. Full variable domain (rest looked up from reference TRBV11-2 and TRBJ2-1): EAGVAQSPRYKIIEKRQSVAFWCNPISGHATLYWYQQILGQGPKLLIQFQNNGVVDDSQLPKDRFSAERLKGVDSTLKIQPAKLEDSAVYLCASSLGPRRASGARISYNEQFFGPGTRLTVL.

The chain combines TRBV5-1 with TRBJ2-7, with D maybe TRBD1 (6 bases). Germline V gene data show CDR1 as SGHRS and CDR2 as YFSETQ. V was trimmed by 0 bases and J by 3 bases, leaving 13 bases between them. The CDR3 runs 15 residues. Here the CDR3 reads CASSLGQGNRYEQYF. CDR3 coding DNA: TGCGCCAGCAGCTTGGGCCAGGGGAACCGCTACGAGCAGTACTTC.

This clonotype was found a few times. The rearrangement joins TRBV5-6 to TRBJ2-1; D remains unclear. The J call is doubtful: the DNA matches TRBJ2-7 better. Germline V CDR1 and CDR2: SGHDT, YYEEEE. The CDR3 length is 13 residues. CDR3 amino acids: CASSFRRLYEQYF. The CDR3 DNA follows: TGTGCCAGCAGCTTTCGCCGTCTGTACGAGCAGTACTTC.

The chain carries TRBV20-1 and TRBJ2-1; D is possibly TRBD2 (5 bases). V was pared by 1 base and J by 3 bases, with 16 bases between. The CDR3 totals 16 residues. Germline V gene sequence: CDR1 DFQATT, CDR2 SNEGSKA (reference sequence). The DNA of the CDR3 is TGCAGTGCTAGAGGGACGCAGACCGCGGGCTACAATGAGCAGTTCTTC. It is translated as CSARGTQTAGYNEQFF.

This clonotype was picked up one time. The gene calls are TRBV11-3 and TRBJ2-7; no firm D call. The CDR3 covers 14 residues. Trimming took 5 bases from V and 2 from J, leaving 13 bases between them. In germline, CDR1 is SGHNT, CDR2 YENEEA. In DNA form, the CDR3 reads TGTGCCAGCAGCCCCACCGGCCTCACCTACGAGCAGTACTTC. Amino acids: CASSPTGLTYEQYF.

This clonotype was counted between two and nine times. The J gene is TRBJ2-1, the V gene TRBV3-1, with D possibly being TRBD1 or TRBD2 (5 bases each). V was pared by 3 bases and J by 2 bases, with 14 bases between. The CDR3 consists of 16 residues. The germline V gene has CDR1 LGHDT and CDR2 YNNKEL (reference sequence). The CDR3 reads CASSHGTPRPYNEQFF. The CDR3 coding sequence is TGTGCCAGCAGCCACGGGACCCCTCGACCCTACAATGAGCAGTTCTTC.

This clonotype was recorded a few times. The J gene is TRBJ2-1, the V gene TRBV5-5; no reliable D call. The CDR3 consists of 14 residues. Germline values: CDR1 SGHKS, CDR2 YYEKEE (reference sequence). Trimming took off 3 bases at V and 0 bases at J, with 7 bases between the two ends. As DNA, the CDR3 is TGTGCCAGCAGCTGGGCATTCTCCTACAATGAGCAGTTCTTC. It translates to CASSWAFSYNEQFF.

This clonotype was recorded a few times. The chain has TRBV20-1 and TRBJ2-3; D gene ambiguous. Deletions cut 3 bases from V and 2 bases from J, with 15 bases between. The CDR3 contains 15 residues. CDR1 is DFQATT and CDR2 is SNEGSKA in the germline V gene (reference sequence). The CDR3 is CSARKGWGITDTQYF. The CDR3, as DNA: TGCAGTGCTAGGAAGGGCTGGGGAATCACAGATACGCAGTATTTT.

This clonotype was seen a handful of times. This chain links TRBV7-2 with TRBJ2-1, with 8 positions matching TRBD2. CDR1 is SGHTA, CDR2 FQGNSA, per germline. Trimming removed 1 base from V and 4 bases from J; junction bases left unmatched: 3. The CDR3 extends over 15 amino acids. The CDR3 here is CASSLVAGLYNEQFF. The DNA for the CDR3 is TGTGCCAGCAGCTTAGTAGCGGGACTTTACAATGAGCAGTTCTTC.

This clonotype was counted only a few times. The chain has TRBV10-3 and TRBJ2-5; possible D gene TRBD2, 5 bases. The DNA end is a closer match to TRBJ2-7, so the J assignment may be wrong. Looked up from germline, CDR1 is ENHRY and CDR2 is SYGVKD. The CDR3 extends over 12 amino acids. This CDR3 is CAIRKEGREQYF. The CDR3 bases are TGTGCCATCAGGAAAGAGGGTCGCGAGCAGTACTTC.

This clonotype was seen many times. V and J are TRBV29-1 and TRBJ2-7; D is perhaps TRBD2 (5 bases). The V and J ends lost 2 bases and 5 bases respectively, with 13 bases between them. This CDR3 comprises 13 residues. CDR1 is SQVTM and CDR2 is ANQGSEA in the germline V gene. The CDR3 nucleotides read TGCAGCGTTGAATCCAGTGATAGCGACGAGCAGTACTTC. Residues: CSVESSDSDEQYF.

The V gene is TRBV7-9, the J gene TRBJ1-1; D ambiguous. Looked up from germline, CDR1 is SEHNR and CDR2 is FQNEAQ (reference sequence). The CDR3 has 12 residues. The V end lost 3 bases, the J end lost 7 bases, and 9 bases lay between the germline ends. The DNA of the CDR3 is TGTGCCAGCAGCTTCTCAGGCCTTGAAGCTTTCTTT. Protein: CASSFSGLEAFF.

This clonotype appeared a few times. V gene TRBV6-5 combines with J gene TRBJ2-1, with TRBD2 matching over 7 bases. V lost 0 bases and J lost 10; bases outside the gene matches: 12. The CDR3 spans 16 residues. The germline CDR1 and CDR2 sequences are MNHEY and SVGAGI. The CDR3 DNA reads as TGTGCCAGCAGTTACTCGCCGACTAGCTCCGAACGGGAGCAGTTCTTC. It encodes CASSYSPTSSEREQFF.

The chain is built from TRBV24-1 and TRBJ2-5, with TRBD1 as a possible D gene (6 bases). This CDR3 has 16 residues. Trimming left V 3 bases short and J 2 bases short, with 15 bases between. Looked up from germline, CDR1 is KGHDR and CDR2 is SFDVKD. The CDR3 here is CATSDPTPDRQETQYF. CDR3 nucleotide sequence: TGTGCCACCAGTGATCCGACTCCGGACAGACAAGAGACCCAGTACTTC.

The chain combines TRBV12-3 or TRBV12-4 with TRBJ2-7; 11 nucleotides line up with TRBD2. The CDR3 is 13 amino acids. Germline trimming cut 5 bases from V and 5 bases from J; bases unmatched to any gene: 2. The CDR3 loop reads CASSLLAGDEQYF. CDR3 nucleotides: TGTGCCAGCAGTCTACTAGCGGGAGACGAGCAGTACTTC.

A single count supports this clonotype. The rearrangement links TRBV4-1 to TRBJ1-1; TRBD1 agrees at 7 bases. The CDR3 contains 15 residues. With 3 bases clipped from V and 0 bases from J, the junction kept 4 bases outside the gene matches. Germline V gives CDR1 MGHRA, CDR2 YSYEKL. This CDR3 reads CASSQTGQMNTEAFF. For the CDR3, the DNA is TGCGCCAGCAGCCAGACGGGACAGATGAACACTGAAGCTTTCTTT.

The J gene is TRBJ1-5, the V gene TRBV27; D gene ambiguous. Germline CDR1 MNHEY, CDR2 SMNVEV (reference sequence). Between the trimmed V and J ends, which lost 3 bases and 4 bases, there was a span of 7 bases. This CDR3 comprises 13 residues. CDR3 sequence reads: CASSFGRNQPQHF. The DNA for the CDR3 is TGTGCCAGCAGTTTTGGTCGGAATCAGCCCCAGCATTTT.

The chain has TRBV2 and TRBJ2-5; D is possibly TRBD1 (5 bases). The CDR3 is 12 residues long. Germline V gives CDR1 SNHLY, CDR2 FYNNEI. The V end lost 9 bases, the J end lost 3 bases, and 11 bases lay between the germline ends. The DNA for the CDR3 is TGTGCCAGTAAACAGGAAAAAGAGACCCAGTACTTC. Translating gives CASKQEKETQYF.